These T cell receptor beta chains were read from a single sample in a study of T-cell memory formation after mild COVID-19. From the 5' RACE reads, TCRdb called clonotypes with MiXCR, one entry per CDR3 protein. The data hold some 40,000 distinct CDR3 sequences, with 6% to 9.5% observed a single time. Material: PBMCs or a T cell subset sorted from them (not recorded which). These receptors all come from a man aged 18-30 years who had mild COVID-19 (a few samples of this study predate the infection). Cell type and time point are not known. The CDR3 runs from the conserved cysteine through the conserved F or W. D genes are given only for firm matches. Rows may omit the clone size; those that give it use once, few, many or a size class.

V	D	size	J	CDR3	DNA
TRBV7-9	.	.	TRBJ1-4	CASSFSLRGEKLFF	TGTGCCAGCAGCTTCAGTTTAAGGGGTGAAAAACTGTTTTTT
TRBV5-4	TRBD1	.	TRBJ1-2	CASSLNPDRVYGYTF	TGTGCCAGCAGCTTGAACCCCGACAGGGTGTACGGCTACACCTTC
TRBV7-9	.	few	TRBJ2-7	CASSPRRSMLYEQYF	TGTGCCAGCAGCCCCCGGCGGAGCATGCTGTACGAGCAGTACTTC
TRBV20-1	TRBD1	.	TRBJ1-4	CSARGTGNEKLFF	TGCAGTGCTCGAGGGACAGGGAATGAAAAACTGTTTTTT
TRBV2	TRBD2	few	TRBJ2-1	CASREGGGAVHEQFF	TGTGCCAGCAGGGAAGGCGGGGGGGCTGTCCATGAGCAGTTCTTC
TRBV12-3/TRBV12-4	.	.	TRBJ1-1	CASSLARFGNSEAFF	TGTGCCAGCAGTTTAGCGCGTTTTGGGAACTCTGAAGCTTTCTTT
TRBV7-6	.	few	TRBJ2-3	CASSPTAGISDTQYF	TGTGCCAGCAGCCCGACTGCGGGGATCTCAGATACGCAGTATTTT
TRBV5-1	.	many	TRBJ2-5	CASSLEGPRETQYF	TGCGCCAGCAGCTTGGAGGGGCCGAGAGAGACCCAGTACTTC
TRBV12-3/TRBV12-4	.	few	TRBJ1-5	CASSPQRGNQPQHF	TGTGCCAGCAGTCCACAAAGGGGGAATCAGCCCCAGCATTTT
TRBV7-2	.	.	TRBJ2-1	CASSLGLGNNEQFF	TGTGCCAGCAGCTTAGGTCTAGGTAACAATGAGCAGTTCTTC
TRBV7-2	.	many	TRBJ1-6	CASSLRGRDSPLHF	TGTGCCAGCAGCCTCAGGGGTAGGGATTCACCCCTCCACTTT
TRBV18	.	.	TRBJ2-2	CASSSMTGRTGELFF	TGTGCCAGCTCATCGATGACAGGGAGGACCGGGGAGCTGTTTTTT
TRBV7-3	.	.	TRBJ2-3	CASSSLARSTDTQYF	TGTGCCAGCAGCTCATTAGCAAGGAGCACAGATACGCAGTATTTT
TRBV5-1	.	many	TRBJ1-1	CASGEIGTEAFF	TGCGCCAGTGGAGAGATTGGCACTGAAGCTTTCTTT
TRBV7-2	.	.	TRBJ1-1	CASSPSRDTEAFF	TGTGCCAGCAGCCCCTCACGGGACACTGAAGCTTTCTTT
TRBV5-1	.	few	TRBJ2-7	CASSGASGYEQYF	TGCGCCAGCAGTGGTGCCTCTGGGTACGAGCAGTACTTC
TRBV11-2	TRBD2	few	TRBJ2-5	CASSQGSGGFLETQYF	TGTGCCAGCAGTCAGGGTAGCGGGGGGTTTCTGGAGACCCAGTACTTC
TRBV7-9	.	many	TRBJ2-5	CASSANTGETQYF	TGTGCCAGCAGCGCTAACACTGGAGAGACCCAGTACTTC
TRBV18	TRBD1	.	TRBJ2-1	CASSPEQGAISEQFF	TGTGCCAGCTCACCAGAGCAGGGGGCGATAAGTGAGCAGTTCTTC
TRBV6-6	.	.	TRBJ2-3	CASSYGGGPTDTQYF	TGTGCCAGCAGTTACGGGGGGGGGCCCACAGATACGCAGTATTTT
TRBV7-2	TRBD1	.	TRBJ1-2	CASSLNDGAGGDYGYTF	TGTGCCAGCAGCTTAAACGACGGTGCAGGGGGGGACTATGGCTACACCTTC
TRBV20-1	.	.	TRBJ2-5	CSARDLAGGETQYF	TGCAGTGCTAGAGATCTGGCCGGAGGGGAGACCCAGTACTTC
TRBV14	.	few	TRBJ1-3	CASSQAGTISGNTIYF	TGTGCCAGCAGCCAAGCGGGGACGATCTCTGGAAACACCATATATTTT
TRBV12-3/TRBV12-4	TRBD1	.	TRBJ1-6	CASSRPGDRGSPLHF	TGTGCCAGCAGCCGACCCGGGGACAGGGGTTCACCCCTCCACTTT
TRBV5-1	.	many	TRBJ2-7	CASTEGHEQYF	TGCGCCAGCACGGAGGGCCACGAGCAGTACTTC
TRBV3-1	.	.	TRBJ2-4	CASSQATPAKNIQYF	TGTGCCAGCAGCCAAGCAACACCTGCCAAAAACATTCAGTACTTC
TRBV20-1	.	.	TRBJ1-5	CSATQGLSQPQHF	TGCAGTGCTACGCAGGGGCTCTCTCAGCCCCAGCATTTT
TRBV6-5	TRBD1	.	TRBJ2-7	CASSAGQGRYEQYF	TGTGCCAGCAGTGCGGGACAGGGGCGGTACGAGCAGTACTTC
TRBV4-1	TRBD1	.	TRBJ1-5	CASSPGQARGNQPQHF	TGCGCCAGCAGCCCGGGACAGGCTCGAGGCAATCAGCCCCAGCATTTT
TRBV5-1	.	few	TRBJ2-7	CASSYGQSYEQYF	TGCGCCAGCAGCTACGGACAATCCTACGAGCAGTACTTC
TRBV6-2/TRBV6-3	TRBD1	few	TRBJ1-1	CASGDRGFTMMDTEAFF	TGTGCCAGCGGGGACAGGGGGTTTACGATGATGGACACTGAAGCTTTCTTT
TRBV7-9	.	.	TRBJ1-2	CASSLDDGYGYTF	TGTGCCAGCAGCTTAGACGACGGATATGGCTACACCTTC
TRBV5-1	.	few	TRBJ2-5	CASSLTHQETQYF	TGCGCCAGCAGCCTAACCCATCAAGAGACCCAGTACTTC
TRBV12-3/TRBV12-4	TRBD1	many	TRBJ2-3	CASRRTGDGADTQYF	TGTGCCAGCAGACGGACAGGGGACGGGGCAGATACGCAGTATTTT
TRBV6-5	.	.	TRBJ2-4	CASSYSRRNYAGSTQYF	TGTGCCAGCAGTTACTCGCGGAGAAATTATGCAGGGTCAACTCAGTACTTC
TRBV6-1	.	.	TRBJ1-5	CATHLTGPSHNQPQHF	TGTGCCACTCACCTGACAGGACCTTCACACAATCAGCCCCAGCATTTT
TRBV3-1	TRBD1	many	TRBJ2-1	CASSPWTGGINEQFF	TGTGCCAGCAGCCCGTGGACAGGGGGGATCAATGAGCAGTTCTTC
TRBV4-1	TRBD1	.	TRBJ1-2	CASSQPDRDYGYTF	TGCGCCAGCAGCCAACCCGACAGGGACTATGGCTACACCTTC
TRBV20-1	.	few	TRBJ2-2	CSARVPGSTGELFF	TGCAGTGCTAGAGTACCGGGGAGCACCGGGGAGCTGTTTTTT
TRBV12-3/TRBV12-4	.	many	TRBJ2-3	CASSALRDTQYF	TGTGCCAGCAGTGCTCTCAGAGATACGCAGTATTTT
TRBV7-9	.	few	TRBJ2-1	CASSLQGSPTLEFF	TGTGCCAGCAGCCTGCAGGGGTCCCCTACCTTGGAGTTCTTC
TRBV7-3	TRBD1	.	TRBJ1-1	CASSPDRDSRAFF	TGTGCCAGCAGCCCGGACAGGGATTCTAGGGCTTTCTTT
TRBV11-1	.	few	TRBJ2-5	CASSLNGFETQYF	TGTGCCAGCAGCTTAAACGGTTTCGAGACCCAGTACTTC
TRBV7-2	TRBD1	.	TRBJ1-5	CASSLNRGEQPQHF	TGTGCCAGCAGCTTGAACAGGGGGGAACAGCCCCAGCATTTT
TRBV28	.	many	TRBJ2-1	CASRFPLSNEQFF	TGTGCCAGCAGGTTCCCGCTCAGCAATGAGCAGTTCTTC
TRBV7-2	.	many	TRBJ1-5	CASSLVGGGNQPQHF	TGTGCCAGCAGCTTAGTCGGCGGGGGCAATCAGCCCCAGCATTTT
TRBV5-1	TRBD1	many	TRBJ2-2	CASSPQGPTGELFF	TGCGCCAGCAGCCCACAGGGGCCCACCGGGGAGCTGTTTTTT
TRBV15	.	many	TRBJ2-1	CATSRAFSEQFF	TGTGCCACCAGCAGAGCGTTCAGTGAGCAGTTCTTC
TRBV7-2	.	.	TRBJ2-3	CASSISGTSIWDTQYF	TGTGCCAGCAGCATCTCCGGGACCTCCATTTGGGATACGCAGTATTTT
TRBV6-4	.	.	TRBJ2-3	CASSRDGDTQYF	TGTGCCAGCAGTCGAGACGGAGATACGCAGTATTTT
TRBV14	.	few	TRBJ1-2	CASSQVVGSYGYTF	TGTGCCAGCAGCCAAGTGGTCGGGAGCTATGGCTACACCTTC
TRBV7-3	TRBD1	few	TRBJ2-2	CASSPQQGSTGELFF	TGTGCCAGCAGCCCGCAACAGGGGAGCACCGGGGAGCTGTTTTTT
TRBV6-5	TRBD1	many	TRBJ2-1	CASSYSGQGEDNEQFF	TGTGCCAGCAGTTACTCGGGACAGGGGGAGGACAATGAGCAGTTCTTC
TRBV15	TRBD1	.	TRBJ2-5	CATSRDQHRGLTHF	TGTGCCACCAGCAGAGATCAACACAGGGGGCTAACTCACTTC
TRBV4-1	TRBD1	.	TRBJ2-7	CASSQLTGSGEQYF	TGCGCCAGCAGCCAACTGACAGGGTCGGGCGAGCAGTACTTC
TRBV5-1	TRBD1	many	TRBJ2-1	CASSFQQGSGEQFF	TGCGCCAGCAGCTTCCAACAGGGGTCGGGTGAGCAGTTCTTC
TRBV7-3	TRBD1	.	TRBJ2-3	CASSLYSGGVDTQYF	TGTGCCAGCAGCTTATACTCAGGGGGCGTGGATACGCAGTATTTT
TRBV5-5	.	many	TRBJ1-5	CASSPGVNQPQHF	TGTGCCAGCAGCCCAGGGGTCAATCAGCCCCAGCATTTT
TRBV3-1	.	.	TRBJ1-1	CASVRSSGNTEAFF	TGTGCCAGCGTTCGATCCTCGGGAAACACTGAAGCTTTCTTT
TRBV7-2	.	.	TRBJ2-5	CASSSNGIPQETQYF	TGTGCCAGCAGCTCCAACGGGATTCCCCAAGAGACCCAGTACTTC